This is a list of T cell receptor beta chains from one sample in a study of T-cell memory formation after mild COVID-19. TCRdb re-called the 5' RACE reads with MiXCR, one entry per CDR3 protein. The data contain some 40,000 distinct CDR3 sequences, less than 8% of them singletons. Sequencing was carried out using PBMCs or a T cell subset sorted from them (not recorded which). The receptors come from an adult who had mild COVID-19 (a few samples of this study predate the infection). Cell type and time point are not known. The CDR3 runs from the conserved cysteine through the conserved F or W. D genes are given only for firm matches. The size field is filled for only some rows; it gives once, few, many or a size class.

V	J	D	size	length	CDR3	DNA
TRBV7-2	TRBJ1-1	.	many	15	CASSLEAVRNTEAFF	TGTGCCAGCAGCTTGGAGGCAGTGAGGAACACTGAAGCTTTCTTT
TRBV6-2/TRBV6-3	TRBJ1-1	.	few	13	CASSYGGATEAFF	TGTGCCAGCAGTTACGGAGGGGCCACTGAAGCTTTCTTT
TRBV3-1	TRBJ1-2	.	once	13	CASSQNSRGGYTF	TGTGCCAGCAGCCAAAATAGCAGGGGTGGCTACACCTTC
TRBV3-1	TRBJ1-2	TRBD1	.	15	CASSPRDSGTRGYTF	TGTGCCAGCAGCCCACGGGACAGTGGGACTCGAGGCTACACCTTC
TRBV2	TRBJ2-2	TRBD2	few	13	CASKLAGVGELFF	TGTGCCAGCAAACTAGCGGGAGTGGGGGAGCTGTTTTTT
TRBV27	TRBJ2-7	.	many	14	CASSLRQGSGEQYF	TGTGCCAGCAGTTTGCGTCAGGGATCTGGCGAGCAGTACTTC
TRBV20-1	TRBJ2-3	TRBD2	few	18	CSARAGTSGRIMGDTQYF	TGCAGTGCTAGAGCCGGGACTAGCGGGAGGATAATGGGAGATACGCAGTATTTT
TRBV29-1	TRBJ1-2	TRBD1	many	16	CSVVKVDRPTNYGYTF	TGCAGCGTAGTTAAAGTGGACAGGCCGACTAACTATGGCTACACCTTC
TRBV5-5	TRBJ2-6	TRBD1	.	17	CASSLAQGASGANVLTF	TGTGCCAGCAGCTTGGCGCAGGGGGCCTCTGGGGCCAACGTCCTGACTTTC
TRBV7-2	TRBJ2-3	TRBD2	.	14	CASSLGAGEDTQYF	TGTGCCAGCAGCTTAGGTGCGGGAGAAGATACGCAGTATTTT
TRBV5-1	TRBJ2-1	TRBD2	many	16	CASSLVGLAGRDEQFF	TGCGCCAGCAGCTTGGTTGGACTAGCGGGAAGGGATGAGCAGTTCTTC
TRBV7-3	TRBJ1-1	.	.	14	CASSPHPEETEAFF	TGTGCCAGCAGCCCCCATCCCGAGGAAACTGAAGCTTTCTTT
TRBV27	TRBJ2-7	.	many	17	CASSLSRTGPSSYEQYF	TGTGCCAGCAGTCTATCGCGTACAGGGCCCTCCTCCTACGAGCAGTACTTC
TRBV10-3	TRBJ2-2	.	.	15	CAISESGGRTGELFF	TGTGCCATCAGTGAGTCGGGGGGTCGCACCGGGGAGCTGTTTTTT
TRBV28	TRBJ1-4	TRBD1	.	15	CATPGAGGDRKKLFF	TGTGCCACCCCAGGGGCAGGGGGCGATCGGAAAAAACTGTTTTTT